These T cell receptor beta chains were read from a single sample in a study of identical twins. TCRdb passed the 5' RACE reads through MiXCR, listing each CDR3 protein once. The sample records roughly 1.6 million distinct CDR3 sequences, around a third being singletons. Sequenced: cord blood. All receptors derive from a newborn girl in good health. CDR3s include the opening cysteine and the closing phenylalanine or tryptophan. Fields, in order: clone size, V gene, J gene, D gene, CDR3 DNA, CDR3 protein. A D gene is named only where the DNA matches it firmly. A clone size is listed for some rows: how often the clone was seen (once, few, many), or a class if it is expanded.

NA,TRBV20-1,TRBJ2-1,NA,TGCAGTGCTAGAGGGAGCGTTCTCTACAGTGAGCAGTTCTTC,CSARGSVLYSEQFF
NA,TRBV28,TRBJ2-7,NA,TGTGCCAGCAGTCGCATGTGGGGAGGCTCCTACGAGCAGTACTTC,CASSRMWGGSYEQYF
few,TRBV14,TRBJ2-1,NA,TGTGCCAGCAGCCGGGTAGCGGCTTCCTCCTACAATGAGCAGTTCTTC,CASSRVAASSYNEQFF
NA,TRBV3-1,TRBJ2-5,NA,TGTGCCAGCAGGGGCTGGGGCGAGACCCAGTACTTC,CASRGWGETQYF
few,TRBV7-9,TRBJ2-1,TRBD2,TGTGCCAGCAGCGACAGACCGGGACTAGCAGACAATGAGCAGTTCTTC,CASSDRPGLADNEQFF
NA,TRBV5-6,TRBJ1-2,TRBD1,TGTGCCAGCAGCTCACTGACAGGGGTAAATTATGGCTACACCTTC,CASSSLTGVNYGYTF
NA,TRBV11-1,TRBJ2-7,TRBD1,TGTGCCAGCAGCTTCTTGATAGGACAGGGGGCCTACGAGCAGTACTTC,CASSFLIGQGAYEQYF
NA,TRBV6-5,TRBJ2-1,NA,TGTGCCAGCGTGGCTTACAATGAGCAGTTCTTC,CASVAYNEQFF
NA,TRBV20-1,TRBJ2-1,TRBD2,TGCAGTGCTGGTAGTCCGAGCGGGGGACACTACGAGCAGTTCTTC,CSAGSPSGGHYEQFF
few,TRBV6-5,TRBJ2-5,TRBD1,TGTGCCAGCAGTTACTCTTTCCGTGGGACAGGGGAAGAGACCCAGTACTTC,CASSYSFRGTGEETQYF
NA,TRBV12-5,TRBJ1-2,TRBD1,TGTGCTAGTGGTTTGGCAGGGACAGGAGATGGCTACACCTTC,CASGLAGTGDGYTF
NA,TRBV4-2,TRBJ1-1,NA,TGTGCCAGCAGCCAAGCAGGGCCCAACACTGAAGCTTTCTTT,CASSQAGPNTEAFF
many,TRBV6-6,TRBJ2-5,TRBD2,TGTGCCAGCAGCCCCCGCAGTAGCGGGAGTGTAAAGACCCAGTACTTC,CASSPRSSGSVKTQYF
NA,TRBV21-1,TRBJ1-6,NA,TGTGCCAGCAGCAAACCGGCCGGGGTATATAATTCACCCCTCCACTTT,CASSKPAGVYNSPLHF
NA,TRBV4-1,TRBJ2-7,TRBD2,TGCGCCAGCAGCCAAGAGGGAGGGCAGGCCCCCTACGAGCAGTACTTC,CASSQEGGQAPYEQYF
NA,TRBV29-1,TRBJ1-2,TRBD1,TGCAGCGTTGAGGGGTATCAGGGGGATGGCTACACCTTC,CSVEGYQGDGYTF
many,TRBV12-3/TRBV12-4,TRBJ2-1,NA,TGTGCCAGCACCCGAAGCGACAATGAGCAGTTCTTC,CASTRSDNEQFF
few,TRBV7-8,TRBJ2-1,TRBD2,TGTGCCAGCAGCACCTCTTCACTAGCGGGATTCCCCATTTACAATGAGCAGTTCTTC,CASSTSSLAGFPIYNEQFF
few,TRBV7-2,TRBJ1-2,TRBD1,TGTGCCAGCAGCCTGACAGGGGTGAATGGCTACACCTTC,CASSLTGVNGYTF
NA,TRBV5-1,TRBJ2-7,NA,TGCGCCAGCAGCCCCAGACAGTTTAGAACTAACGAGCAGTACTTC,CASSPRQFRTNEQYF
NA,TRBV20-1,TRBJ2-1,TRBD2,TGCAGTGCGATGGGACTAGCGGGAGGGTATCCCTACAATGAGCAGTTCTTC,CSAMGLAGGYPYNEQFF
few,TRBV12-3/TRBV12-4,TRBJ1-4,NA,TGTGCCAGCAGTTTAGCGTTGGTAGGGAGTCTTAATGAAAAACTGTTTTTT,CASSLALVGSLNEKLFF
once,TRBV10-1,TRBJ2-7,NA,TGCGCCAGCAGTGAGATCCTCGACAGCCCCTACGAGCAGTACTTC,CASSEILDSPYEQYF
NA,TRBV4-1,TRBJ2-7,NA,TGCGCCAGCATCCAACTGTACGGGATCCGGACCTACGAGCAGTACTTC,CASIQLYGIRTYEQYF
NA,TRBV6-5,TRBJ2-5,TRBD2,TGTGCCAGCACCCCGTGGGCGGGAGTGGAGACCCAGTACTTC,CASTPWAGVETQYF